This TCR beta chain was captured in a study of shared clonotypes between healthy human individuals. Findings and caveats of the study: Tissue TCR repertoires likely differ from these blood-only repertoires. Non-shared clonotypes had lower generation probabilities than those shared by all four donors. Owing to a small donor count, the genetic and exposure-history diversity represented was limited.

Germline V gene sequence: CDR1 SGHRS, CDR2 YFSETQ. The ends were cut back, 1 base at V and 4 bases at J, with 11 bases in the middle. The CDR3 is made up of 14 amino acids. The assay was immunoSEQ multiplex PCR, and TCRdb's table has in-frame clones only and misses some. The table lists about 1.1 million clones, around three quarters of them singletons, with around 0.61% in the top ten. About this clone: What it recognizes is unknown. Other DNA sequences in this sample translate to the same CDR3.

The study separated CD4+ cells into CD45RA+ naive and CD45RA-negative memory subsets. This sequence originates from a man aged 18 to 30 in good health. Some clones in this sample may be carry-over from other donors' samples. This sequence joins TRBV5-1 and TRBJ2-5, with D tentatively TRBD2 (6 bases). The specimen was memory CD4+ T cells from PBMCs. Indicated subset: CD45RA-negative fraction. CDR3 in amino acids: CASSLSLARETQYF. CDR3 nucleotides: TGCGCCAGCAGCTTGTCACTAGCCAGAGAGACCCAGTACTTC.